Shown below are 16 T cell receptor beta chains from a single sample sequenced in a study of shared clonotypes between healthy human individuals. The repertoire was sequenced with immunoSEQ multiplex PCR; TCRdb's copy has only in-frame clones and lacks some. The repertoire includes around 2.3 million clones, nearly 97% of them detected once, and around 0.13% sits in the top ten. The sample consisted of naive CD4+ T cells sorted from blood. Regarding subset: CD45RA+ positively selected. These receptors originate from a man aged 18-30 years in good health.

This chain's CDR3 is CASSPQDYGYTF. CDR3 nucleotides: TGTGCCAGCAGTCCACAGGATTATGGCTACACCTTC. V is TRBV2 and J is TRBJ1-2, with D tentatively TRBD1 (5 bases). The V gene lost 5 bases and the J gene lost 5 bases, with 9 bases spanning the gap. The V gene's germline CDR1 is SNHLY and CDR2 FYNNEI. There are 12 residues in the CDR3.

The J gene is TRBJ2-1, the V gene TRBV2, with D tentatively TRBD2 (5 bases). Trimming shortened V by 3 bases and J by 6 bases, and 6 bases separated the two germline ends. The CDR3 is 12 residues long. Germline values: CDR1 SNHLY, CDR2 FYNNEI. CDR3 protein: CASSEEVNEQFF. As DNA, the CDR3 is TGTGCCAGCAGTGAGGAGGTCAATGAGCAGTTCTTC.

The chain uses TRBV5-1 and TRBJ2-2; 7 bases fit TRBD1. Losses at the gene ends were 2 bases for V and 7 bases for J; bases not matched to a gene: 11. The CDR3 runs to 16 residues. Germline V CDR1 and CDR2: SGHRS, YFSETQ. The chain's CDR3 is CASSLPGQARGGELFF. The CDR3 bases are TGCGCCAGCAGCTTACCCGGACAGGCCCGCGGCGGGGAGCTGTTTTTT. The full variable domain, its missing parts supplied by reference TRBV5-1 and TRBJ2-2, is KAGVTQTPRYLIKTRGQQVTLSCSPISGHRSVSWYQQTPGQGLQFLFEYFSETQRNKGNFPGRFSGRQFSNSRSEMNVSTLELGDSALYLCASSLPGQARGGELFFGEGSRLTVL.

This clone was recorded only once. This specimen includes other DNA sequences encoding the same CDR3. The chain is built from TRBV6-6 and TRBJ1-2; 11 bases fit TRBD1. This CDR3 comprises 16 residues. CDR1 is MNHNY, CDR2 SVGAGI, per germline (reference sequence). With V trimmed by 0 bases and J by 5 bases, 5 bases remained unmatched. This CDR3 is CASSYSGQGAGYGYTF. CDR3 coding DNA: TGTGCCAGCAGTTACTCAGGACAGGGGGCAGGGTATGGCTACACCTTC.

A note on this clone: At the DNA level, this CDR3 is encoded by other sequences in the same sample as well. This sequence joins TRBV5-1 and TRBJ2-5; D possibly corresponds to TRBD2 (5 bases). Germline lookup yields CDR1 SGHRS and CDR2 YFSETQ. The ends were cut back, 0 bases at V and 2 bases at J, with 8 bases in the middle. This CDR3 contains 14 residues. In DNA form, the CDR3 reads TGCGCCAGCAGCTTGGAGGGCGGGCAAGAGACCCAGTACTTC. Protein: CASSLEGGQETQYF.

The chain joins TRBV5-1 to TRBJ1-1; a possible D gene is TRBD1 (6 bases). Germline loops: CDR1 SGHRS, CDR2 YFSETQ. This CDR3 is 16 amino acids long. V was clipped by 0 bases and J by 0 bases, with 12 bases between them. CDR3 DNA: TGCGCCAGCAGCTTGGTAGGGGGTGGATTGAACACTGAAGCTTTCTTT. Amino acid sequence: CASSLVGGGLNTEAFF. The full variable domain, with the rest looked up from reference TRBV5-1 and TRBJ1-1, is KAGVTQTPRYLIKTRGQQVTLSCSPISGHRSVSWYQQTPGQGLQFLFEYFSETQRNKGNFPGRFSGRQFSNSRSEMNVSTLELGDSALYLCASSLVGGGLNTEAFFGQGTRLTVV.

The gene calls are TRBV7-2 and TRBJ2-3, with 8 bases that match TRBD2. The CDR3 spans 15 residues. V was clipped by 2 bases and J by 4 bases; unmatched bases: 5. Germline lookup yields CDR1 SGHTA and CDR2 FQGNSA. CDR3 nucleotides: TGTGCCAGCAGCTTAATTACCGGGGGGGCAGATACGCAGTATTTT. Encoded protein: CASSLITGGADTQYF.

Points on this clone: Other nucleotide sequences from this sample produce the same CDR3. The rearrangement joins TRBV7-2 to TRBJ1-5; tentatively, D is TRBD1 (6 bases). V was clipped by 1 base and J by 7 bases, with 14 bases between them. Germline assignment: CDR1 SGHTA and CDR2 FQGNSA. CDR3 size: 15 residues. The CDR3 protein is CASSLVGQGSQPQHF. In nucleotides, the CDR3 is TGTGCCAGCAGCTTAGTAGGGCAGGGGTCCCAGCCCCAGCATTTT.

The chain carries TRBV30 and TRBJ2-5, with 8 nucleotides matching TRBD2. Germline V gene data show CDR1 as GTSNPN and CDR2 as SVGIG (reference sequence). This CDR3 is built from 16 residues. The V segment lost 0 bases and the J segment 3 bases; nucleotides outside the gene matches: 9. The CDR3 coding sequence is TGTGCCTGGAGTGTAGCGGGGGCGCCCCCTAAAGAGACCCAGTACTTC. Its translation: CAWSVAGAPPKETQYF.

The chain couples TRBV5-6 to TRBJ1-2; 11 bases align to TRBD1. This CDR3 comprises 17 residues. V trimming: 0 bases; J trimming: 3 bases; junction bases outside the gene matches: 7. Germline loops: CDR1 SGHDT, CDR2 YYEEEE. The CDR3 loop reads CASSLGTGGAKDYGYTF. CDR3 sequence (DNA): TGTGCCAGCAGCTTGGGGACAGGGGGCGCTAAGGACTATGGCTACACCTTC. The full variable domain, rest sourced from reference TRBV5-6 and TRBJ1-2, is DAGVTQSPTHLIKTRGQQVTLRCSPKSGHDTVSWYQQALGQGPQFIFQYYEEEERQRGNFPDRFSGHQFPNYSSELNVNALLLGDSALYLCASSLGTGGAKDYGYTFGSGTRLTVV.

CDR3 in DNA: TGTGCCAGCAGACAGGGAGGGACGGGCATTCAGTACTTC. As protein: CASRQGGTGIQYF. V gene TRBV7-2 combines with J gene TRBJ2-4, with D possibly TRBD2 on 7 matching bases. The V end lost 6 bases, the J end lost 9 bases, and 15 bases lay between the germline ends. CDR1 and CDR2 (germline): SGHTA, FQGNSA. The CDR3 totals 13 residues.

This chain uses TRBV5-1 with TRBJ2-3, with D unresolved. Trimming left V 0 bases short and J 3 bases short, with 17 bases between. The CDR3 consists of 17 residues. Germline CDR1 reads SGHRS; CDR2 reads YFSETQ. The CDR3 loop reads CASSLVPLGFDTDTQYF. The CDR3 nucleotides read TGCGCCAGCAGCTTGGTTCCTTTGGGGTTTGATACAGATACGCAGTATTTT. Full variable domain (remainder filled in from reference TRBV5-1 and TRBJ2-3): KAGVTQTPRYLIKTRGQQVTLSCSPISGHRSVSWYQQTPGQGLQFLFEYFSETQRNKGNFPGRFSGRQFSNSRSEMNVSTLELGDSALYLCASSLVPLGFDTDTQYFGPGTRLTVL.

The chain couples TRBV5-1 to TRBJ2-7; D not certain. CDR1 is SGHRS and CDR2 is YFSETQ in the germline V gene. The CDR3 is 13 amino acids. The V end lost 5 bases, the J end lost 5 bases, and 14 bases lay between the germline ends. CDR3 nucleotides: TGCGCCAGCAGAACGTCAATCGAACACGAGCAGTACTTC. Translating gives CASRTSIEHEQYF.

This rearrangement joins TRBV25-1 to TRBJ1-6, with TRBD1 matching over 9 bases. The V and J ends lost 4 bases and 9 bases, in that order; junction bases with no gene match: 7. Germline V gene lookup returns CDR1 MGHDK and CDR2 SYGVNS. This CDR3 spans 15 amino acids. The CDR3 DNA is TGTGCCAGCAGTGCTGGGGGGACAGGGTCTTCACCCCTCCACTTT. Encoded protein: CASSAGGTGSSPLHF.

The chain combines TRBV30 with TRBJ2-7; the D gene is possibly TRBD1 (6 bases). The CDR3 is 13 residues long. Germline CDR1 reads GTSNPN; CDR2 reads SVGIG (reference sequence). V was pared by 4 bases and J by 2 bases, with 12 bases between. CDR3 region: CAWNRQEAYEQYF. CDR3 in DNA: TGTGCCTGGAATCGACAGGAAGCCTACGAGCAGTACTTC.

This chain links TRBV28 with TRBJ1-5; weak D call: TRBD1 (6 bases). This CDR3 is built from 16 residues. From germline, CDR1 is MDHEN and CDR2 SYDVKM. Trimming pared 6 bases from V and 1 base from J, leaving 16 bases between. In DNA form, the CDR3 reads TGTGCCAGCAGATTAACAGGGTGGGGAAGCAATCAGCCCCAGCATTTT. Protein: CASRLTGWGSNQPQHF.